The clone carrying this T cell receptor (beta chain) was seen just once. Per the authors' pipeline: Amplifying reference gene primers gave estimates of nucleated cell counts. TCRdb keeps only in-frame clones here, not all; method: immunoSEQ multiplex PCR. The V and J calls and the clone size are those of that table, but D and trimming were determined from the DNA. This sample yields 150,000 to 200,000 clones, of which roughly 74% are seen a single time; 11% to 15% belongs to the top ten. The record originates from a study of blood T cell repertoires in COVID-19. On the study more broadly: Material from acute and convalescent COVID-19 was sourced from the United States, Italy and Spain. PBMCs, B-cell-depleted T cells, or T cells provided the cDNA or gDNA that made up the material.

The clonotype originates from a woman aged 80 or over with acute or convalescent COVID-19. Sequenced material: peripheral blood.

CDR3 nucleotide sequence: TGCGCCAGCAGCTTACAGGGTGGGAATGAAAAACTGTTTTTT. This encodes CASSLQGGNEKLFF. The rearrangement uses TRBV5-1 and TRBJ1-4, with D possibly matching TRBD1 (6 bases). The CDR3 has 14 residues. V was clipped by 2 bases and J by 5 bases, with 10 bases between them. CDR1 is SGHRS and CDR2 is YFSETQ in the germline V gene. Filled out from reference TRBV5-1 and TRBJ1-4, the complete variable domain reads KAGVTQTPRYLIKTRGQQVTLSCSPISGHRSVSWYQQTPGQGLQFLFEYFSETQRNKGNFPGRFSGRQFSNSRSEMNVSTLELGDSALYLCASSLQGGNEKLFFGSGTQLSVL.